A selection of T cell receptor beta chains follows, all from one sample in a study of cytomegalovirus exposure and HLA in healthy donors. The assay was immunoSEQ multiplex PCR, and TCRdb's table has in-frame clones only and misses some. Among over 130,000 clones listed, approximately 82% were seen once. Material for sequencing was PBMCs. The receptors here all came from a man aged 30-40 years in good health and CMV-seropositive. Each CDR3 is given with its conserved first and last residue. Each record gives: clone size, D gene, V gene, J gene, CDR3 DNA, CDR3 protein. A D gene is named only where the DNA matches it firmly. Size is stated for part of the rows, as once, few or many counts, or as a class when the clone is expanded.

>.|.|TRBV4-1|TRBJ1-5
TGCGCCAGCAGCCAGGTGGACATGGGCTTCTATAGCAATCAGCCCCAGCATTTT
CASSQVDMGFYSNQPQHF
>.|TRBD2|TRBV6-5|TRBJ2-7
TGTGCCAGCAGTTCTAGCGGGAGCGGCGAGCAGTACTTC
CASSSSGSGEQYF
>few|.|TRBV7-3|TRBJ2-3
TGTGCCAGCAGCTCCCCCTCGGGAAAAAGCACAGATACGCAGTATTTT
CASSSPSGKSTDTQYF
>.|.|TRBV5-1|TRBJ2-1
TGCGCCAGCAGCTTGGAGGTGGCGGGAAACAATGAGCAGTTCTTC
CASSLEVAGNNEQFF
>once|TRBD1|TRBV7-6|TRBJ2-6
TGTGCCAGCAGCTTAGGGACAGGGAAGGGATCTGGGGCCAACGTCCTGACTTTC
CASSLGTGKGSGANVLTF
>.|TRBD1|TRBV2|TRBJ2-5
TGTGCCAGCAGTTTAACCGGGACAGGGGTTGGCGAGACCCAGTACTTC
CASSLTGTGVGETQYF
>.|.|TRBV28|TRBJ2-7
TGTGCCAGCACCCGAGGGGGGGCTGGTGGCGAGCAGTACTTC
CASTRGGAGGEQYF
>.|.|TRBV19|TRBJ1-4
TGTGCCAGTAGTGTAGCCACAGTAACTAATGAAAAACTGTTTTTT
CASSVATVTNEKLFF
>.|TRBD2|TRBV27|TRBJ2-5
TGTGCCAGCAGTTATACAGCGGGGATCGGAGAGACCCAGTACTTC
CASSYTAGIGETQYF
>.|.|TRBV5-4|TRBJ2-5
TGTGCCAGCAGCCCGTCACAGGGTCAAGAGACCCAGTACTTC
CASSPSQGQETQYF
>.|TRBD1|TRBV7-9|TRBJ1-1
TGTGCCAGCAGCTCGCAACAGGGGCAAACTGAAGCTTTCTTT
CASSSQQGQTEAFF
>.|TRBD1|TRBV28|TRBJ1-5
TGTGCCAGCACGGGACAGAGTAGCAGCAATCAGCCCCAGCATTTT
CASTGQSSSNQPQHF
>.|.|TRBV18|TRBJ2-5
TGTGCCAGCTCACCTGTTAACGGCCAAGAGACCCAGTACTTC
CASSPVNGQETQYF
>.|TRBD2|TRBV9|TRBJ2-1
TGTGCCAGCAGCGCTCGGACTAGCGGGACTGAGCAGTTCTTC
CASSARTSGTEQFF
>once|TRBD2|TRBV4-2|TRBJ2-1
TGTGCCAGCAGCCCCGCCGCAAGGAGCGGGGGATCTAATGAGCAGTTCTTC
CASSPAARSGGSNEQFF
>.|.|TRBV18|TRBJ1-5
TGTGCCAGCTCCGACTCCTATAGCAATCAGCCCCAGCATTTT
CASSDSYSNQPQHF
>.|.|TRBV11-3|TRBJ1-1
TGTGCCAGCAGCTCAGACAGGCTGACTGAAGCTTTCTTT
CASSSDRLTEAFF
>.|TRBD2|TRBV7-9|TRBJ2-7
TGTGCCAGCAGCTACCCTTCACCGGGGGGGCCGGACAGAAACTACGAGCAGTACTTC
CASSYPSPGGPDRNYEQYF
>once|TRBD1|TRBV15|TRBJ2-1
TGTGCCACCAGCAGAGATTTAGGGACAGGGAATGAGCAGTTCTTC
CATSRDLGTGNEQFF
>.|TRBD1|TRBV13|TRBJ2-5
TGTGCCAGCAGCTTGCAGGGGGCGCCGGTAGAGACCCAGTACTTC
CASSLQGAPVETQYF
>few|.|TRBV7-9|TRBJ2-7
TGTGCCAGCAGCTTATTCGCTCTAGGGGTCTCCTCCTACGAGCAGTACTTC
CASSLFALGVSSYEQYF
>few|TRBD2|TRBV6-1|TRBJ2-1
TGTGCCAGCAGTGAGGCGGGGGACTCCTACAATGAGCAGTTCTTC
CASSEAGDSYNEQFF
>.|.|TRBV28|TRBJ1-2
TGTGCCAGTTTTGTCCCCGGGACAAGGGACCTTAACTATGGCTACACCTTC
CASFVPGTRDLNYGYTF
>.|TRBD1|TRBV5-1|TRBJ1-1
TGCGCCAGCAGCGGGGGACAGTTGAACACTGAAGCTTTCTTT
CASSGGQLNTEAFF
>.|TRBD1|TRBV13|TRBJ1-3
TGTGCCAGCAGCTTGGGACAGGGAACACCCGGAAACACCATATATTTT
CASSLGQGTPGNTIYF
>.|TRBD1|TRBV9|TRBJ1-6
TGTGCCAGCAGCTTCGGCCCAGGGGGCTCTAATTCACCCCTCCACTTT
CASSFGPGGSNSPLHF
>.|TRBD2|TRBV7-2|TRBJ2-1
TGTGCCAGCAGCTTCACCGGGACTAGCGCTAACAATGAGCAGTTCTTC
CASSFTGTSANNEQFF
>.|.|TRBV19|TRBJ1-5
TGTGCCAGTAGTATTTCTTTAGGGGGTAACAATCAGCCCCAGCATTTT
CASSISLGGNNQPQHF
>.|TRBD2|TRBV20-1|TRBJ2-5
TGCAGTGCTAGCGGGGGGGAGACCCAGTACTTC
CSASGGETQYF
>once|.|TRBV28|TRBJ1-1
TGTGCCGCAATGAGGGGGGGTACGGGCACTGAAGCTTTCTTT
CAAMRGGTGTEAFF
>.|.|TRBV2|TRBJ2-3
TGTGCCAGCAACTATGGCGGGAGCACAGATACGCAGTATTTT
CASNYGGSTDTQYF
>.|.|TRBV28|TRBJ2-7
TGTGCCAGCGACAGTCTCCCGTACTACGAGCAGTACTTC
CASDSLPYYEQYF
>few|.|TRBV27|TRBJ2-3
TGTGCCAGCAGTCCCACCGGGACTTCACCAGATACGCAGTATTTT
CASSPTGTSPDTQYF
>few|TRBD1|TRBV5-4|TRBJ1-5
TGTGCCAGCAGCCTTGGCGGACAGGATCATCAGCCCCAGCATTTT
CASSLGGQDHQPQHF
>few|TRBD2|TRBV27|TRBJ2-7
TGTGCCAGCAGTTTATGGTCTAGCGGGAGAGTATACGAGCAGTACTTC
CASSLWSSGRVYEQYF
>.|TRBD2|TRBV7-3|TRBJ2-7
TGTGCCAGCAGCTTAACCCCTAGCGGGAGGGCCCCCCACGAGCAGTACTTC
CASSLTPSGRAPHEQYF
>.|TRBD1|TRBV29-1|TRBJ2-7
TGCAGCGTTGCCCACTCGGGACAGGGGGCGAAGCAGTACTTC
CSVAHSGQGAKQYF
>.|.|TRBV9|TRBJ1-2
TGTGCCAGCAGCGTAGACAGCTATGGCTACACCTTC
CASSVDSYGYTF
>.|TRBD2|TRBV14|TRBJ2-1
TGTGCCAGCAGCCAAGAAAGGGGGACTAGCGGGGTAAATGAGCAGTTCTTC
CASSQERGTSGVNEQFF
>.|.|TRBV10-3|TRBJ1-5
TGTGCCATCAGCGTCAGGGTAAATCAGCCCCAGCATTTT
CAISVRVNQPQHF
>.|.|TRBV9|TRBJ2-2
TGTGCCAGCACCCAGGGAGGCGGGCCTGACACCGGGGAGCTGTTTTTT
CASTQGGGPDTGELFF
>once|.|TRBV7-9|TRBJ1-2
TGTGCCAGCAGCCCCAGGACAAATGACTATGGCTACACCTTC
CASSPRTNDYGYTF
>.|.|TRBV19|TRBJ1-2
TGTGCCGGTAGTCTGACAGCCACCTACTATGGCTACACCTTC
CAGSLTATYYGYTF
>.|TRBD1|TRBV18|TRBJ1-5
TGTGCCAGCTCACCACAGGCAGGGGGCATGGGTCAGCCCCAGCATTTT
CASSPQAGGMGQPQHF
>few|.|TRBV6-5|TRBJ2-1
TGTGCCAGCAGGACTTCGATGGAGCTCAGCAATGAGCAGTTCTTC
CASRTSMELSNEQFF
>.|.|TRBV5-4|TRBJ2-1
TGTGCCAGCAGCTTGGACTTTGGGACTGCAGCCAATGAGCAGTTCTTC
CASSLDFGTAANEQFF
>.|TRBD2|TRBV5-1|TRBJ2-3
TGCGCCAGCAGCTCTCTAGCGGGTGACACTAGCACAGATACGCAGTATTTT
CASSSLAGDTSTDTQYF
>.|TRBD1|TRBV5-6|TRBJ2-1
TGTGCCAGCAGCTTGCCAGGGGGCTCCTTTGGCTCCTACAATGAGCAGTTCTTC
CASSLPGGSFGSYNEQFF
>few|.|TRBV2|TRBJ1-1
TGTGCCAGCAGTGGTGAGGGGAGGGGGACTGAAGCTTTCTTT
CASSGEGRGTEAFF
>.|TRBD1|TRBV2|TRBJ1-5
TGTGCCAGCAGTGAAGATTGGCAGGGGGCAGGTCAGCCCCAGCATTTT
CASSEDWQGAGQPQHF